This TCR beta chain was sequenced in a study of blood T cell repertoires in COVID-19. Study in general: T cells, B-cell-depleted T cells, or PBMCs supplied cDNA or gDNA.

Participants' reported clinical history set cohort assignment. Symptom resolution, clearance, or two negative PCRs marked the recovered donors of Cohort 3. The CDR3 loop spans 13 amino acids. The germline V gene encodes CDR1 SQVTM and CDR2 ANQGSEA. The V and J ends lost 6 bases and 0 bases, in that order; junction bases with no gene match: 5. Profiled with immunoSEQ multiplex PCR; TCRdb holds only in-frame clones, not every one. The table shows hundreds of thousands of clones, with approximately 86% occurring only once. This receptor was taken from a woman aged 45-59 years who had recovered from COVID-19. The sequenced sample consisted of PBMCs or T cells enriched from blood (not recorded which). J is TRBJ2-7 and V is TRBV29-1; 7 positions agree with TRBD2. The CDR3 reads CSVRGRASYEQYF. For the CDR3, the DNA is TGCAGCGTACGTGGGAGGGCCTCCTACGAGCAGTACTTC.